The source of this T cell receptor beta chain is a study of cytomegalovirus exposure and HLA in healthy donors. Study-wide results and caveats: Analyzed later, most CMV-associated TCR beta chains appeared HLA-restricted. Later analysis associated a missense DCLRE1C variant with TCR beta V- and J-gene trimming. Certain indistinguishable V segments, among them TRBV6-2 and TRBV6-3, were excluded. Sequencing likely produced, as an artifact, a cluster of highly shared sequence variants.

The ends lost 1 base at V and 0 bases at J; junction bases unmatched: 2. This CDR3 region has 15 residues. Germline V gene sequence: CDR1 MNHNS, CDR2 SASEGT. With regard to this clone: Its antigen is unknown.

PCR involved 60 Vbeta and 13 Jbeta primers. Sequencing was performed with immunoSEQ multiplex PCR; in TCRdb, only in-frame clones are kept and a portion is missing. The sample includes about 53,000 clones. The TCR comes from a man aged 18 to 30 in good health and CMV-seropositive. The sample consisted of PBMCs. This chain joins TRBV6-1 and TRBJ2-7; 8 bases are a match to TRBD2. The CDR3 DNA reads as TGTGCCAGCAGTGAAGAAAGCGGGAGCTCCTACGAGCAGTACTTC. Encoded protein: CASSEESGSSYEQYF.